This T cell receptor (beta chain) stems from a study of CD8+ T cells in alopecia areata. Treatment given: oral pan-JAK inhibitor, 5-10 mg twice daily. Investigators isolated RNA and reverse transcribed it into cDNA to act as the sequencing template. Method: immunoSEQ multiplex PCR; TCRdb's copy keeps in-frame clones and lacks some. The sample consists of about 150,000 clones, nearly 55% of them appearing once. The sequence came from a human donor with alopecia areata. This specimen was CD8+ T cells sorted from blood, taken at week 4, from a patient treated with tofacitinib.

The CDR3 spells CSVISGETEAFF. The CDR3 nucleotides are TGCAGCGTCATCTCAGGGGAAACTGAAGCTTTCTTT. The chain uses TRBV29-1 and TRBJ1-1, with a tentative D call TRBD1 (6 bases). The ends were cut back, 6 bases at V and 5 bases at J, with 13 bases in the middle. The CDR3 spans 12 residues. The germline V gene encodes CDR1 SQVTM and CDR2 ANQGSEA. The complete variable domain, with remaining parts taken from reference TRBV29-1 and TRBJ1-1, reads SAVISQKPSRDICQRGTSLTIQCQVDSQVTMMFWYRQQPGQSLTLIATANQGSEATYESGFVIDKFPISRPNLTFSTLTVSNMSPEDSSIYLCSVISGETEAFFGQGTRLTVV.